These 28 T cell receptor beta chains originate from one sample sequenced in a study of cytomegalovirus exposure and HLA in healthy donors (dated by TCRdb to 2016 to 2017). The library was built by means of the immunoSEQ multiplex PCR assay. The table was pulled from immuneACCESS by TCRdb, which kept in-frame rearrangements only. Such tables lose some clones; where checked, under half of the loss comes from unresolved V genes, and the rest has no known cause. Counted in this sample were under 250,000 clones; around nine tenths of them appeared once. The ten largest clones take up roughly 1% of the sample. Input material: PBMCs. The receptors stem from a woman under 30 in good health and CMV-seronegative.

In this sample, this clone turned up a few times. V and J are TRBV2 and TRBJ2-7, with 7 bases matching TRBD1. Trimming cost V 5 bases and J 9 bases; bases outside gene matches: 10. This CDR3 region has 13 residues. The germline gives CDR1 SNHLY, CDR2 FYNNEI. In nucleotides, the CDR3 is TGTGCCAGCAGTTACGGACAGGAGATTAGGCAGTACTTC. This translates into CASSYGQEIRQYF. Looking up the rest from reference TRBV2 and TRBJ2-7 gives the full variable domain: EPEVTQTPSHQVTQMGQEVILRCVPISNHLYFYWYRQILGQKVEFLVSFYNNEISEKSEIFDDQFSVERPDGSNFTLKIRSTKLEDSAMYFCASSYGQEIRQYFGPGTRLTVT.

The chain recombines TRBV15 with TRBJ2-3; D possibly corresponds to TRBD1 (5 bases). This CDR3 contains 16 residues. Germline V gene lookup returns CDR1 LNHNV and CDR2 YYDKDF (reference sequence). The V end was cut by 0 bases, the J end by 1 base, with 11 bases between. DNA for the CDR3: TGTGCCACCAGCAGAGATGGGGCAGGAGGCACAGATACGCAGTATTTT. This sequence encodes CATSRDGAGGTDTQYF.

The genes are TRBV19 and TRBJ1-2; D is undetermined. Germline CDR1 is LNHDA and CDR2 is SQIVND (reference sequence). The CDR3 is 12 amino acids. Trimming took 6 bases from V and 4 from J, leaving 9 bases between them. As DNA, the CDR3 is TGTGCCAGTAGCCCCAGATCCTATGGCTACACCTTC. Translated: CASSPRSYGYTF.

The genes are TRBV19 and TRBJ2-1; 9 nucleotides agree with TRBD2. Germline V lookup: CDR1 LNHDA, CDR2 SQIVND (reference sequence). After removal of 1 base from V and 9 bases from J, the junction contained 4 bases not matched to a gene. CDR3 length equals 14 residues. CDR3 coding DNA: TGTGCCAGTAGTATAGGACCAGCGGGAGGTGAGCAGTTCTTC. This translates into CASSIGPAGGEQFF. The whole variable domain, remainder taken from reference TRBV19 and TRBJ2-1, is DGGITQSPKYLFRKEGQNVTLSCEQNLNHDAMYWYRQDPGQGLRLIYYSQIVNDFQKGDIAEGYSVSREKKESFPLTVTSAQKNPTAFYLCASSIGPAGGEQFFGPGTRLTVL.

The chain combines TRBV6-5 with TRBJ1-4; possible D gene TRBD1, 5 bases. From germline, CDR1 is MNHEY and CDR2 SVGAGI. Trimming took off 0 bases at V and 7 bases at J, with 12 bases between the two ends. The CDR3 has 15 amino acids. The CDR3: CASSYSGGGGEKLFF. The DNA for the CDR3 is TGTGCCAGCAGTTACTCGGGGGGTGGTGGTGAAAAACTGTTTTTT.

The V gene is TRBV11-3, the J gene TRBJ1-3; no clear D gene. Trimming took off 1 base at V and 0 bases at J, with 7 bases between the two ends. CDR1 is SGHNT and CDR2 is YENEEA in the germline V gene. The CDR3 is made up of 15 amino acids. CDR3 bases: TGTGCCAGCAGCTTAGGGAGGTACTCTGGAAACACCATATATTTT. Its protein product is CASSLGRYSGNTIYF.

This chain joins TRBV7-9 and TRBJ2-7; D not certain. From germline, CDR1 is SEHNR and CDR2 FQNEAQ (reference sequence). The CDR3 spans 17 residues. Deletions cut 2 bases from V and 2 bases from J, with 19 bases between. CDR3: CASSLMLAGSFPYEQYF. For the CDR3, the DNA is TGTGCCAGCAGCTTAATGTTGGCAGGCTCCTTCCCCTACGAGCAGTACTTC.

This clone appeared a few times. This chain connects TRBV30 to TRBJ1-1; the D gene is possibly TRBD1 (6 bases). The CDR3 has 13 residues. V lost 3 bases to trimming and J lost 0 bases, with 8 bases between them. The V gene's germline CDR1 is GTSNPN and CDR2 SVGIG (reference sequence). The CDR3 DNA reads TGTGCCTGGAGCTCAGGGGTGAACACTGAAGCTTTCTTT. This translates into CAWSSGVNTEAFF.

This sequence joins TRBV12-5 and TRBJ2-1; TRBD2 aligns across 15 bases. The CDR3 totals 16 residues. V was pared by 5 bases and J by 14 bases, with 13 bases of the junction left unmatched. Germline loops: CDR1 LGHNT, CDR2 FRNRAP. In DNA form, the CDR3 reads TGTGCTAGTGGTCATGGGACTAGCGGGAGGTCTATTTTCAAGTTCTTC. This translates into CASGHGTSGRSIFKFF.

The chain has TRBV5-4 and TRBJ2-3; the match to TRBD2 covers 8 bases. The CDR3 runs 15 residues. The ends lost 9 bases at V and 5 bases at J; junction bases unmatched: 14. In germline, CDR1 is SGHNT, CDR2 YYREEE (reference sequence). The CDR3 spells CAKSNAGRVEDTQYF. The CDR3 DNA reads TGTGCCAAAAGTAATGCCGGGAGGGTTGAAGATACGCAGTATTTT.

The count of this clone is one. The chain is built from TRBV6-1 and TRBJ1-1; 9 bases map to TRBD1. This CDR3 spans 15 amino acids. V lost 6 bases and J lost 4; bases outside the gene matches: 9. Germline V gene lookup returns CDR1 MNHNS and CDR2 SASEGT. The CDR3 loop is CASRVGQGRSTEAFF. DNA of the CDR3: TGTGCCAGCAGGGTCGGACAGGGGCGGTCCACTGAAGCTTTCTTT.

V gene TRBV7-8 combines with J gene TRBJ2-3; 8 nucleotides match TRBD1. The germline V gene encodes CDR1 SGHVS and CDR2 FQNEAQ. V shed 3 bases and J 0 bases; nucleotides not matched to a gene: 17. The CDR3 extends over 20 amino acids. This CDR3 reads CASSFTSGGAIRYSTDTQYF. The DNA of the CDR3 is TGTGCCAGCAGCTTCACATCAGGGGGCGCGATCCGATATAGCACAGATACGCAGTATTTT.

The rearrangement links TRBV30 to TRBJ1-1, with D possibly being TRBD1 (5 bases). CDR3 size: 13 residues. V was trimmed by 3 bases and J by 3 bases, leaving 11 bases between them. The germline V gene encodes CDR1 GTSNPN and CDR2 SVGIG (reference sequence). The CDR3 here is CAWRAGGYTEAFF. The DNA for the CDR3 is TGTGCCTGGAGGGCGGGGGGATACACTGAAGCTTTCTTT.

This clone was observed a handful of times. The genes are TRBV2 and TRBJ2-7; TRBD1 matches 9 bases. The CDR3 has 14 residues. The V gene's germline CDR1 is SNHLY and CDR2 FYNNEI. V lost 3 bases, J lost 5 bases, and 5 bases stayed unmatched. CDR3 DNA sequence: TGTGCCAGCAGTGAGGGGACAGGGTTACACGAGCAGTACTTC. The encoded protein is CASSEGTGLHEQYF.

The rearrangement uses TRBV2 and TRBJ2-5; D unclear. Germline V lookup: CDR1 SNHLY, CDR2 FYNNEI. The CDR3 contains 13 residues. V was shortened by 7 bases and J by 2 bases, with 11 bases between the two germline ends. CDR3 loop: CASMGSRQETQYF. The CDR3 DNA reads TGTGCCAGCATGGGTAGCAGACAAGAGACCCAGTACTTC. The full variable domain, in which reference TRBV2 and TRBJ2-5 provide the parts outside the CDR3, is EPEVTQTPSHQVTQMGQEVILRCVPISNHLYFYWYRQILGQKVEFLVSFYNNEISEKSEIFDDQFSVERPDGSNFTLKIRSTKLEDSAMYFCASMGSRQETQYFGPGTRLLVL.

The chain uses TRBV4-2 and TRBJ2-3; perhaps TRBD1 as D (5 bases). The V end was cut by 0 bases, the J end by 2 bases, with 12 bases between. This CDR3 has 16 amino acids. Per the germline V gene, CDR1 is LGHNA and CDR2 is YNFKEQ. This CDR3 is CASSQDLSGPTDTQYF. CDR3 nucleotides: TGTGCCAGCAGCCAAGATTTGTCAGGGCCCACAGATACGCAGTATTTT.

This chain links TRBV19 with TRBJ1-4; D perhaps matches TRBD1 (5 bases). The CDR3 loop spans 15 amino acids. The germline V gene encodes CDR1 LNHDA and CDR2 SQIVND (reference sequence). V lost 3 bases and J lost 4, with 12 bases in between. Here the CDR3 reads CASSIPGLINEKLFF. As DNA, the CDR3 is TGTGCCAGTAGTATTCCGGGACTCATTAATGAAAAACTGTTTTTT.

This clone has only a few counts. In DNA, the CDR3 is TGTGCCAGCAGTCTAACCTACGAGCAGTACTTC. It codes for CASSLTYEQYF. The V gene is TRBV28, the J gene TRBJ2-7; D is uncertain. Germline V gene lookup returns CDR1 MDHEN and CDR2 SYDVKM. This CDR3 region has 11 residues. V lost 5 bases and J lost 2, with 4 bases in between.

The CDR3 loop is CSVPRGRGGYTF. CDR3 DNA: TGCAGCGTCCCCCGGGGGAGGGGAGGCTACACCTTC. J is TRBJ1-2 and V is TRBV29-1; TRBD1 is a possible D gene (5 bases). Deletions cut 6 bases from V and 8 bases from J, with 16 bases between. The length of the CDR3 is 12 residues. Germline-derived CDR1 and CDR2 are SQVTM and ANQGSEA.

The rearrangement links TRBV6-5 to TRBJ2-7, with D tentatively TRBD2 (6 bases). V lost 5 bases to trimming and J lost 3 bases, with 11 bases between them. Germline assignment: CDR1 MNHEY and CDR2 SVGAGI. The CDR3 has 13 residues. CDR3 nucleotides: TGTGCCAGCAGTCGGGGACTGGACTACGAGCAGTACTTC. Translation: CASSRGLDYEQYF.

V and J are TRBV27 and TRBJ1-5; a possible D gene is TRBD1 (5 bases). V gave up 2 bases and J gave up 6 bases, with 8 bases separating them. Germline V gives CDR1 MNHEY, CDR2 SMNVEV (reference sequence). This CDR3 comprises 13 residues. The CDR3 DNA is TGTGCCAGCAGTTTACTAGGGGCTCAGCCCCAGCATTTT. Protein: CASSLLGAQPQHF.

In its sample, this clone was seen once. The chain couples TRBV10-1 to TRBJ1-2; D gene ambiguous. V was shortened by 2 bases and J by 8 bases, with 9 bases between the two germline ends. Germline V gives CDR1 WNHNN, CDR2 SYGVQD (reference sequence). The CDR3 is 12 amino acids. CDR3 DNA sequence: TGCGCCAGCAGTGAGGGACCGGGAGGCTACACCTTC. Translating it yields CASSEGPGGYTF.

This chain joins TRBV2 and TRBJ2-1, with D unclear. The CDR3 is made up of 15 amino acids. Germline V lookup: CDR1 SNHLY, CDR2 FYNNEI. V was cut by 3 bases and J by 0 bases, with 9 bases left in between. CDR3 in DNA: TGTGCCAGCAGTGATCAAGCTAGCTCCTACAATGAGCAGTTCTTC. It codes for CASSDQASSYNEQFF.

This chain uses TRBV27 with TRBJ2-7; TRBD1 might be the D (5 bases). The CDR3 is 14 amino acids. V lost 0 bases and J lost 5, with 11 bases in between. Per the germline V gene, CDR1 is MNHEY and CDR2 is SMNVEV (reference sequence). Here the CDR3 DNA reads TGTGCCAGCAGTTTATCCAGGGTTAAAAACGAGCAGTACTTC. Translation gives CASSLSRVKNEQYF.

The V call is TRBV30, the J call TRBJ1-4; 8 nucleotides agree with TRBD1. Germline V gene lookup returns CDR1 GTSNPN and CDR2 SVGIG (reference sequence). V dropped 8 bases and J dropped 3; count of bases not matched to a gene: 5. The CDR3 length is 13 residues. The CDR3, as DNA: TGTGCCGGTCGGACAGGGCCTAATGAAAAACTGTTTTTT. This codes for CAGRTGPNEKLFF. The whole variable domain, filled in from reference TRBV30 and TRBJ1-4, reads SQTIHQWPATLVQPVGSPLSLECTVEGTSNPNLYWYRQAAGRGLQLLFYSVGIGQISSEVPQNLSASRPQDRQFILSSKKLLLSDSGFYLCAGRTGPNEKLFFGSGTQLSVL.

The CDR3 is CASSFRTKPYEQYF. CDR3 DNA: TGTGCCAGCAGTTTTAGGACTAAGCCCTACGAGCAGTACTTC. The chain is built from TRBV27 and TRBJ2-7; D perhaps matches TRBD2 (6 bases). CDR1 MNHEY and CDR2 SMNVEV come from the germline V gene (reference sequence). There are 14 residues in the CDR3. The V end lost 3 bases, the J end lost 2 bases, and 11 bases lay between the germline ends.

V usage is TRBV20-1 and J usage is TRBJ2-7; no reliable D call. This CDR3 has 11 residues. Per the germline V gene, CDR1 is DFQATT and CDR2 is SNEGSKA (reference sequence). Deletions cut 6 bases from V and 5 bases from J, with 11 bases between. CDR3 amino acids: CSARRTDEQYF. The CDR3 DNA reads TGCAGTGCCAGGCGCACCGACGAGCAGTACTTC.

The chain employs TRBV28 and TRBJ1-2; 7 nucleotides match TRBD1. The CDR3 is 15 residues long. V was clipped by 6 bases and J by 4 bases; unmatched bases: 11. The V gene's germline CDR1 is MDHEN and CDR2 SYDVKM. The CDR3 sequence: CASRISVGGSYGYTF. The CDR3 DNA is TGTGCCAGCAGAATATCGGTAGGGGGCAGCTATGGCTACACCTTC.